Ten or more counts support the clone carrying this T cell receptor beta chain. Its antigen is currently unknown. The data are from a study of spatial heterogeneity in lung cancer. Study summary: There were, on average, more than 9.5 raw-read appearances for each unique TCR and UMI combination.

Time point reported: sample taken at primary tumor resection. The donors, fewer than 95 patients with untreated early-stage non-small cell lung cancer, provided the samples. Whole RNA obtained from tumor, nontumor lung or frozen PBMC underwent sequencing without sorting. V lost 7 bases, J lost 0 bases, and 15 bases lay in between. The germline gives CDR1 DFQATT, CDR2 SNEGSKA (reference sequence). The CDR3 is 14 residues long. Unique molecular identifiers tagged every individual TCR cDNA molecule. Via MiXCR, TCRdb re-called the 5' RACE reads, giving one row per CDR3 protein. This repertoire shows roughly 28,000 distinct CDR3 sequences, under 8.5% found once; its top ten account for around 24%. The study's findings and limits: Tumors with more nonsynonymous mutations had more expanded intratumoral alpha and beta TCRs.

The sequenced sample was lung tumor tissue, obtained at surgery. The J gene is TRBJ1-1, the V gene TRBV20-1, with no clear D. This sequence was found in a male donor with early-stage non-small cell lung cancer. The CDR3: CSVWATNLNTEAFF. As DNA, the CDR3 is TGCAGTGTCTGGGCCACCAATTTGAACACTGAAGCTTTCTTT.